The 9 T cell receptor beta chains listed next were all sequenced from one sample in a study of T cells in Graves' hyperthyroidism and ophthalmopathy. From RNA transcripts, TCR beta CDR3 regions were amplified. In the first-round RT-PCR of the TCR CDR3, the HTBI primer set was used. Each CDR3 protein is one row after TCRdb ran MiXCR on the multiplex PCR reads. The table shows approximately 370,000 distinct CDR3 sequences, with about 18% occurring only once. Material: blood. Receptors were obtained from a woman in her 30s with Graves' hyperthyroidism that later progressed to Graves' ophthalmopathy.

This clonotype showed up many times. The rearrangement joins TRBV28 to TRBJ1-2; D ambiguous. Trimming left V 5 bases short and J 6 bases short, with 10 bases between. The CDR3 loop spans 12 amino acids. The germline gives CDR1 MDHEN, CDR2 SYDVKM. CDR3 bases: TGTGCCAGCAGTCTCGGACGGAATGGCTACACCTTC. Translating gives CASSLGRNGYTF.

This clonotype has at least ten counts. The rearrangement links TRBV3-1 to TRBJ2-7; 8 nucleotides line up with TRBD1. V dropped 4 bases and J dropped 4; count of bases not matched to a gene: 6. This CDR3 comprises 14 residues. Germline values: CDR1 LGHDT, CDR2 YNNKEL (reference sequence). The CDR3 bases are TGTGCCAGCAGCCCTTGGACAGGGAGATACGAGCAGTACTTC. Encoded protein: CASSPWTGRYEQYF.

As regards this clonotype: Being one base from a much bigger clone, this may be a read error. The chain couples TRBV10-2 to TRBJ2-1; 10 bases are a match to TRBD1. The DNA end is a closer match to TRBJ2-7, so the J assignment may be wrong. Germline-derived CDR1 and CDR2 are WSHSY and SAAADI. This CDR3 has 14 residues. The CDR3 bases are TGCGCCAGTAACGCGAGACAGGGGGCGAATGAGCAGTACTTC. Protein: CASNARQGANEQYF.

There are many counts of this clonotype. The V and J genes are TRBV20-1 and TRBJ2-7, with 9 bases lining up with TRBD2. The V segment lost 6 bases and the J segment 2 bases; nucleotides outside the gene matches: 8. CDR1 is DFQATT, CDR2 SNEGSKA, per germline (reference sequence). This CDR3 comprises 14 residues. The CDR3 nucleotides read TGCAGTGCGGAACCGGGACTAGCTACCTACGAGCAGTACTTC. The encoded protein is CSAEPGLATYEQYF.

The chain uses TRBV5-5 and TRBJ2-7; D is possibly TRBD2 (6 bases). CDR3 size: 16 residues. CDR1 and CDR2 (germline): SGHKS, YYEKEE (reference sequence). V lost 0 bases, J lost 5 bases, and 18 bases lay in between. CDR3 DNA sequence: TGTGCCAGCAGCTTGGTTCGCTGGGGTAGCGGTGACGAGCAGTACTTC. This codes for CASSLVRWGSGDEQYF.

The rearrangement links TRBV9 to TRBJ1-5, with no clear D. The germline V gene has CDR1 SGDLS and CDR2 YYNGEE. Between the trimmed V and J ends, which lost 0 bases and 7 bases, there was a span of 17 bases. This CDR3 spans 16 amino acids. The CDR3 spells CASSVVAPVGRQPQHF. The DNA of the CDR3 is TGTGCCAGCAGCGTAGTGGCCCCAGTGGGCCGGCAGCCCCAGCATTTT.

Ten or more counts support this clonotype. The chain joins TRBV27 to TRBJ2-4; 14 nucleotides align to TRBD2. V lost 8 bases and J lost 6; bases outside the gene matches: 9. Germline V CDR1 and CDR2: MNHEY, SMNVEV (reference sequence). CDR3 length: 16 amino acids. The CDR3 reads CASSGLAGVGGNIQYF. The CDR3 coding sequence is TGTGCCAGCTCGGGACTAGCGGGGGTCGGGGGAAACATTCAGTACTTC.

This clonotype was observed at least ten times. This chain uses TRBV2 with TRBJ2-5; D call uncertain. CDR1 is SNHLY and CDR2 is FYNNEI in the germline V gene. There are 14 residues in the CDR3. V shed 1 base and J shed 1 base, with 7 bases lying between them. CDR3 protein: CASSEDLGQETQYF. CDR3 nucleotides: TGTGCCAGCAGTGAAGATTTGGGCCAAGAGACCCAGTACTTC.

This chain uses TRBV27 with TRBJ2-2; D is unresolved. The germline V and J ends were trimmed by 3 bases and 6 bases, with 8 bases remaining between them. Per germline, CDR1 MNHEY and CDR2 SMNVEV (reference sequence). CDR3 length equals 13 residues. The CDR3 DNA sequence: TGTGCCAGCAGTTTTAGGATCCCCGGGGAGCTGTTTTTT. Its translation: CASSFRIPGELFF.